This T cell receptor beta chain appears in the sequencing data of a study of blood T cell repertoires in COVID-19. Generated by immunoSEQ multiplex PCR, the TCRdb table keeps only in-frame clones and is missing some. In the table there are some 160,000 clones, about 77% of which are singletons. The germline gives CDR1 SNHLY, CDR2 FYNNEI. There are 18 residues in the CDR3. V gave up 2 bases and J gave up 5 bases; unmatched junction bases: 15. Sample: peripheral blood. This receptor was taken from an elderly woman with acute or convalescent COVID-19. The chain carries TRBV2 and TRBJ2-7; 10 nucleotides match TRBD2. The DNA for the CDR3 is TGTGCCAGCAGTGAAAAGTTAGCGGGAGGTTCCTGGGGAGACGAGCAGTACTTC. Translated: CASSEKLAGGSWGDEQYF.